Listed below are T cell receptor beta chains from one sample, sequenced in a study of blood T cell repertoires in COVID-19. Produced via immunoSEQ multiplex PCR; TCRdb's table is partial and in-frame only. The table lists about 200,000 clones, 88% of them singletons, with approximately 4.5% in the top ten. Sequenced input: peripheral blood. These receptors were collected from a human donor in a cohort sampled during active COVID-19. Each CDR3 is given with its conserved first and last residue. The order of the fields is D gene, V gene, clone size, J gene, CDR3 protein, CDR3 DNA. The D gene is left open where the match is weak. Not all rows give a size; the values are once, few, many and, for expanded clones, a class.

>-|TRBV27|-|TRBJ2-1
CASSPTAPSGNEQFF
TGTGCCAGCAGTCCGACGGCACCAAGCGGGAATGAGCAGTTCTTC
>TRBD1|TRBV27|-|TRBJ1-5
CASSLIGTANYQPQHF
TGTGCCAGCAGTTTGATTGGGACAGCCAATTATCAGCCCCAGCATTTT
>TRBD2|TRBV4-2|once|TRBJ2-7
CASSQRASGSYEQYF
TGTGCCAGCAGCCAACGTGCTAGCGGCTCCTACGAGCAGTACTTC
>-|TRBV27|-|TRBJ2-7
CASSLYLGDTYEQYF
TGTGCCAGCAGTTTATATCTGGGCGATACCTACGAGCAGTACTTC
>-|TRBV7-2|-|TRBJ1-1
CASSLGGGDTLEAFF
TGTGCCAGCAGCTTAGGGGGCGGTGACACTCTTGAAGCTTTCTTT
>-|TRBV7-2|-|TRBJ1-2
CASSLGLLGQRSGYTF
TGTGCCAGCAGCTTAGGCCTTTTAGGACAGAGATCTGGCTACACCTTC
>TRBD2|TRBV19|-|TRBJ2-3
CASSISGGRAPDTQYF
TGTGCCAGTAGTATAAGCGGCGGGAGGGCCCCAGATACGCAGTATTTT
>TRBD1|TRBV28|-|TRBJ2-7
CASSLTGGASVEQYF
TGTGCCAGCAGCCTCACAGGGGGCGCGTCAGTCGAGCAGTACTTC
>TRBD1|TRBV19|-|TRBJ1-2
CASTPGGYGYTF
TGTGCCAGTACCCCAGGGGGATATGGCTACACCTTC
>-|TRBV23-1|-|TRBJ1-1
CASILDTGLDTEAFF
TGCGCCAGCATTCTAGATACAGGGTTGGACACTGAAGCTTTCTTT
>TRBD1|TRBV18|-|TRBJ1-6
CASSPHPPGQGKNSPLHF
TGTGCCAGCTCACCACACCCACCGGGACAGGGAAAGAATTCACCCCTCCACTTT
>-|TRBV6-5|-|TRBJ1-5
CAAGRGMGNQPQHF
TGTGCCGCCGGTCGGGGGATGGGCAATCAGCCCCAGCATTTT
>TRBD2|TRBV5-1|-|TRBJ2-3
CASTRTSGKGDTQYF
TGCGCCAGCACCAGGACTAGCGGGAAAGGGGATACGCAGTATTTT
>TRBD1|TRBV3-1/TRBV3-2|-|TRBJ2-2
CASSQILTGVPGELFF
TGTGCCAGCAGCCAGATATTAACAGGGGTCCCCGGGGAGCTGTTTTTT